Below, 29 T cell receptor beta chains from the same sample are listed, as sequenced in a study of long-term antiretroviral therapy in people with HIV. With survey level as its setting, the immunoSEQ assay was v3.0. The table came from immunoSEQ multiplex PCR; TCRdb's copy has only in-frame clones and leaves some out. Seen here are about 36,000 clones, 75% to 85% observed once, and the top ten hold 5.8%. The input for sequencing was unsorted PBMCs, taken 3.4 years after starting antiretroviral therapy. The receptors here all came from a man aged 30 to 39 with HIV.

The table lists this clone with a few counts. The rearrangement links TRBV9 to TRBJ2-7; 12 nucleotides agree with TRBD1. The CDR3 has 16 residues. Unmatched junction bases numbered 9, after V lost 3 bases and J lost 5 bases. Germline CDR1 is SGDLS and CDR2 is YYNGEE. CDR3 sequence: CASSASTGQGADEQYF. The CDR3 nucleotides read TGTGCCAGCAGCGCATCAACGGGACAGGGGGCTGACGAGCAGTACTTC.

This chain joins TRBV9 and TRBJ1-2, with 8 bases matching TRBD1. Unmatched junction bases numbered 6, after V lost 3 bases and J lost 8 bases. This CDR3 comprises 13 residues. Germline CDR1 is SGDLS and CDR2 is YYNGEE. CDR3 coding DNA: TGTGCCAGCAGCGCGCAGGGGGCGCGGGGCTACACCTTC. Residues: CASSAQGARGYTF. Together with reference TRBV9 and TRBJ1-2, the CDR3 gives the full variable domain: DSGVTQTPKHLITATGQRVTLRCSPRSGDLSVYWYQQSLDQGLQFLIQYYNGEERAKGNILERFSAQQFPDLHSELNLSSLELGDSALYFCASSAQGARGYTFGSGTRLTVV.

This rearrangement joins TRBV7-8 to TRBJ2-7, with no clear D. The CDR3 is 11 residues long. CDR1 SGHVS and CDR2 FQNEAQ come from the germline V gene. V was pared by 1 base and J by 3 bases, with 1 base between. CDR3 region: CASSLDYEQYF. The CDR3 region has the DNA TGTGCCAGCAGCTTAGACTACGAGCAGTACTTC.

The rearrangement joins TRBV7-2 to TRBJ1-1; possibly TRBD1 for D (5 bases). The V end lost 5 bases, the J end lost 3 bases, and 10 bases lay between the germline ends. CDR3 length: 13 residues. Germline V gene lookup returns CDR1 SGHTA and CDR2 FQGNSA. The CDR3 DNA reads TGTGCCAGCAGCCTACAGGCTGACACTGAAGCTTTCTTT. Its protein is CASSLQADTEAFF.

The V and J genes are TRBV5-6 and TRBJ1-4, with no clear D. Trimming shortened V by 3 bases and J by 5 bases, and 8 bases separated the two germline ends. Per germline, CDR1 SGHDT and CDR2 YYEEEE. The CDR3 length is 13 residues. The chain's CDR3 is CASSWRVNEKLFF. CDR3 coding DNA: TGTGCCAGCAGCTGGCGGGTCAATGAAAAACTGTTTTTT.

The chain is built from TRBV28 and TRBJ2-7; D is uncertain. Between the trimmed V and J ends, which lost 0 bases and 5 bases, there was a span of 17 bases. CDR1 is MDHEN, CDR2 SYDVKM, per germline. This CDR3 region has 16 residues. The CDR3, as DNA: TGTGCCAGCAGTTTATGGGACCGAAGGGTCGTCGACGAGCAGTACTTC. This codes for CASSLWDRRVVDEQYF.

As for this clone: At one end the junction does not follow the germline gene, possibly because of a read error. The sample holds other DNA sequences that translate to the same CDR3. The J gene is TRBJ1-1, the V gene TRBV5-4; no reliable D call. CDR1 is SGHNT and CDR2 is YYREEE in the germline V gene (reference sequence). The CDR3 is made up of 14 amino acids. DNA of the CDR3: TGCGCCAGCAGCTTGGAACGGCAGAACACTGAAGCTTTCTTT. Translation: CASSLERQNTEAFF.

This clone has a handful of counts. V and J are TRBV7-6 and TRBJ1-3; possibly TRBD1 for D (5 bases). Germline values: CDR1 SGHVS, CDR2 FNYEAQ. There are 16 residues in the CDR3. V dropped 5 bases and J dropped 0 bases, with 14 bases sitting between them. This CDR3 is CASSLIQESSGNTIYF. Here the CDR3 DNA reads TGTGCCAGCAGCCTAATACAGGAGAGCTCTGGAAACACCATATATTTT.

The gene calls are TRBV5-4 and TRBJ2-3, with 11 bases identical to TRBD2. The CDR3 loop spans 16 amino acids. Trimming took 5 bases from V and 0 from J; bases not matched to a gene: 5. Germline V gene data show CDR1 as SGHNT and CDR2 as YYREEE (reference sequence). As DNA, the CDR3 is TGTGCCAGCAGGCCGAGGACTAGCGGGAGCACAGATACGCAGTATTTT. Amino acid sequence: CASRPRTSGSTDTQYF.

This clone appeared a single time. This chain connects TRBV28 to TRBJ2-7; D remains ambiguous. CDR1 and CDR2 (germline): MDHEN, SYDVKM. The CDR3 covers 13 residues. Trimming took 5 bases from V and 7 from J, leaving 15 bases between them. The CDR3 loop reads CASSPPPYGEQYF. CDR3 nucleotide sequence: TGTGCCAGCAGTCCCCCCCCCTACGGAGAGCAGTACTTC.

Worth noting for this clone: One junction end does not reproduce the germline sequence, and a read error may be involved. Written as DNA, the CDR3 is TGTGCCAGCAGATTAGGACCGGGAGTAAGTTCGTACGAGCAGTACTTC. It is translated as CASRLGPGVSSYEQYF. V is TRBV7-2 and J is TRBJ2-7, with D tentatively TRBD2 (6 bases). Germline values: CDR1 SGHTA, CDR2 FQGNSA. The CDR3 covers 16 residues.

This chain links TRBV28 with TRBJ2-7; possible D gene TRBD1, 5 bases. Trimming removed 5 bases at V and 5 bases at J, with 13 bases between. This CDR3 has 13 amino acids. The germline V gene has CDR1 MDHEN and CDR2 SYDVKM. CDR3 coding DNA: TGTGCCAGCAGTGGGGCCTCCCGGGACGAGCAGTACTTC. Encoded protein: CASSGASRDEQYF.

The V and J genes are TRBV5-6 and TRBJ2-1, with D maybe TRBD1 (6 bases). Germline V lookup: CDR1 SGHDT, CDR2 YYEEEE. CDR3 size: 15 residues. V dropped 2 bases and J dropped 4 bases, with 13 bases sitting between them. The chain's CDR3 is CASSLGAGDYNEQFF. CDR3 DNA sequence: TGTGCCAGCAGCTTAGGGGCAGGGGATTACAATGAGCAGTTCTTC. The whole variable domain, filled in from reference TRBV5-6 and TRBJ2-1, reads DAGVTQSPTHLIKTRGQQVTLRCSPKSGHDTVSWYQQALGQGPQFIFQYYEEEERQRGNFPDRFSGHQFPNYSSELNVNALLLGDSALYLCASSLGAGDYNEQFFGPGTRLTVL.

This clone appeared a single time. The chain has TRBV18 and TRBJ2-1; 7 bases are a match to TRBD2. CDR1 KGHSH and CDR2 LQKENI come from the germline V gene. This CDR3 has 16 amino acids. V lost 1 base, J lost 5 bases, and 8 bases stayed unmatched. The CDR3 DNA reads TGTGCCAGCTCACCACAGCCCCTAGCGGCAAACAATGAGCAGTTCTTC. Protein product: CASSPQPLAANNEQFF.

This clone was seen only once. The chain carries TRBV28 and TRBJ2-1; 7 nucleotides match TRBD2. Looked up from germline, CDR1 is MDHEN and CDR2 is SYDVKM. V lost 1 base to trimming and J lost 6 bases; unmatched junction nucleotides: 6. This CDR3 spans 15 amino acids. The CDR3 sequence: CASSLLGAGVNEQFF. Here the CDR3 DNA reads TGTGCCAGCAGTTTATTAGGGGCGGGGGTCAATGAGCAGTTCTTC. The full variable domain, completed using reference TRBV28 and TRBJ2-1, is DVKVTQSSRYLVKRTGEKVFLECVQDMDHENMFWYRQDPGLGLRLIYFSYDVKMKEKGDIPEGYSVSREKKERFSLILESASTNQTSMYLCASSLLGAGVNEQFFGPGTRLTVL.

The chain couples TRBV2 to TRBJ2-1, with D maybe TRBD2 (5 bases). The CDR3 has 13 residues. Between the trimmed V and J ends, which lost 4 bases and 5 bases, there was a span of 9 bases. Germline CDR1 reads SNHLY; CDR2 reads FYNNEI. CDR3 sequence (DNA): TGTGCCAGCAGTGTCTCCGGGAACAATGAGCAGTTCTTC. Translating gives CASSVSGNNEQFF.

The rearrangement links TRBV29-1 to TRBJ2-1; 8 bases fit TRBD1. The germline CDR1 and CDR2 sequences are SQVTM and ANQGSEA. The CDR3 is made up of 16 amino acids. The V gene end was trimmed by 6 bases and the J gene end by 2 bases; junction bases not matched to a gene: 12. The CDR3 DNA reads as TGCAGCGTCGAAAATCCGGACAGGGAGGCCTACAATGAGCAGTTCTTC. Translated, it gives CSVENPDREAYNEQFF.

This clone has more than one count but fewer than ten. The chain uses TRBV10-3 and TRBJ2-7; D unclear. V gave up 0 bases and J gave up 6 bases, with 15 bases separating them. From germline, CDR1 is ENHRY and CDR2 SYGVKD. The CDR3 is 15 residues long. The CDR3 bases are TGTGCCATCAGTGAGTCAAACCCTTATCTACGCGAGCAGTACTTC. This translates into CAISESNPYLREQYF.

The chain joins TRBV5-1 to TRBJ2-7; possibly TRBD1 or TRBD2 for D (5 bases each). V was shortened by 3 bases and J by 0 bases, with 13 bases between the two germline ends. CDR1 and CDR2 (germline): SGHRS, YFSETQ. The CDR3 is 15 amino acids. The CDR3 coding sequence is TGCGCCAGCAGCTGGGGGTCATACTCCTCCTACGAGCAGTACTTC. Translating gives CASSWGSYSSYEQYF.

The J gene is TRBJ2-1, the V gene TRBV20-1; D gene ambiguous. The V gene lost 6 bases and the J gene lost 7 bases, with 7 bases spanning the gap. The CDR3 is made up of 10 amino acids. Germline values: CDR1 DFQATT, CDR2 SNEGSKA (reference sequence). CDR3 sequence reads: CSAWRNEQFF. CDR3 nucleotides: TGCAGTGCCTGGAGAAATGAGCAGTTCTTC.

This clone turned up a few times. The genes are TRBV10-2 and TRBJ1-1; D remains unclear. The germline V gene has CDR1 WSHSY and CDR2 SAAADI. This CDR3 has 14 amino acids. V was trimmed by 0 bases and J by 5 bases, leaving 10 bases between them. CDR3 amino acids: CASSESQFGTEAFF. CDR3 bases: TGCGCCAGCAGTGAGTCACAGTTCGGTACTGAAGCTTTCTTT.

The J gene is TRBJ1-1, the V gene TRBV25-1, with D tentatively TRBD1 (6 bases). In germline, CDR1 is MGHDK, CDR2 SYGVNS. The CDR3 is 14 amino acids. The V gene lost 5 bases and the J gene lost 1 base, with 11 bases spanning the gap. This CDR3 is CASSNSDRNTEAFF. Written as DNA, the CDR3 is TGTGCCAGCAGTAACTCGGACAGGAACACTGAAGCTTTCTTT.

This chain links TRBV19 with TRBJ2-5, with a weak D call TRBD2 (5 bases). CDR3 size: 13 residues. V was pared by 6 bases and J by 3 bases, with 11 bases between. CDR1 and CDR2 (germline): LNHDA, SQIVND (reference sequence). The CDR3, as DNA: TGTGCCAGTAGGACACCGGGGAAAGAGACCCAGTACTTC. Its protein is CASRTPGKETQYF.

Within the sample, this clone is medium-sized. The chain joins TRBV11-2 to TRBJ2-1, with 8 bases that match TRBD2. With V trimmed by 1 base and J by 10 bases, 6 bases remained unmatched. The length of the CDR3 is 14 residues. From germline, CDR1 is SGHAT and CDR2 FQNNGV. DNA of the CDR3: TGTGCCAGCAGCTTAGGGTTGCGGGGGGACGAGCAGTTCTTC. Translated, it gives CASSLGLRGDEQFF.

This clone was found a few times. The same CDR3 also results from other DNA sequences found in this sample. The chain is built from TRBV2 and TRBJ2-7; D unresolved. Germline loops: CDR1 SNHLY, CDR2 FYNNEI. V lost 4 bases and J 4 bases, leaving 2 bases between the germline ends. There are 10 residues in the CDR3. The CDR3 nucleotides are TGTGCCAGCAGTGGATACGAGCAGTACTTC. Translated: CASSGYEQYF.

V gene TRBV9 combines with J gene TRBJ1-2; perhaps TRBD1 as D (5 bases). Per the germline V gene, CDR1 is SGDLS and CDR2 is YYNGEE. This CDR3 comprises 16 residues. With 0 bases removed from V and 5 bases from J, the gap between germline ends came to 17 bases. As DNA, the CDR3 is TGTGCCAGCAGCGTAGGTTCGTTGGGGACGACATATGGCTACACCTTC. It codes for CASSVGSLGTTYGYTF.

This clone was found once. This chain joins TRBV4-1 and TRBJ1-4, with a tentative D call TRBD1 (5 bases). The length of the CDR3 is 15 residues. CDR1 MGHRA and CDR2 YSYEKL come from the germline V gene. Between the trimmed V and J ends, which lost 0 bases and 12 bases, there was a span of 17 bases. CDR3 sequence (DNA): TGCGCCAGCAGCCAAGAGCCCGGGCAGGGCAGGGAACTGTTTTTT. Residues: CASSQEPGQGRELFF.

There are a few counts of this clone. This chain uses TRBV6-1 with TRBJ2-5, with a possible D match to TRBD2 (5 bases). V was shortened by 3 bases and J by 4 bases, with 12 bases between the two germline ends. CDR1 MNHNS and CDR2 SASEGT come from the germline V gene. There are 14 residues in the CDR3. DNA for the CDR3: TGTGCCAGCAGTGATCGAAGAGGGCGAGAGACCCAGTACTTC. Translation: CASSDRRGRETQYF.

This clone has only a few counts. This chain connects TRBV7-2 to TRBJ1-2; D possibly corresponds to TRBD1 (5 bases). Trimming took 0 bases from V and 6 from J, leaving 20 bases between them. Germline assignment: CDR1 SGHTA and CDR2 FQGNSA. CDR3 size: 17 residues. In nucleotides, the CDR3 is TGTGCCAGCAGCTTAGCGCCGGGTGGAAGGGGTAATAATGGCTACACCTTC. It is translated as CASSLAPGGRGNNGYTF.